Here is one T cell receptor beta chain with its context. Original analysis: Cell counts per sample came from amplifying reference gene primers. Sequencing was performed with immunoSEQ multiplex PCR; in TCRdb, only in-frame clones are kept and a portion is missing. V, J and clone size are those of that table, while D and trimming were read from the DNA. Here the sample spans 110,000 or so clones, about 88% being singletons. The sample is drawn from a study of blood T cell repertoires in COVID-19. Study at large: Samples of COVID-19 (acute and convalescent) were obtained from the United States, Italy and Spain. Sample material is recorded as cDNA or gDNA derived from T cells, B-cell-depleted T cells, or PBMCs.

The ends lost 8 bases at V and 5 bases at J; junction bases unmatched: 6. CDR1 and CDR2 (germline): SGHRS, YFSETQ. The CDR3 is 12 amino acids. V usage is TRBV5-1 and J usage is TRBJ1-2, with 7 bases identical to TRBD1. Sequenced input: peripheral blood. This receptor was identified in a woman in her 70s who had recovered from COVID-19. CDR3 nucleotides: TGCGCCAGTTGGGACAGAACGTATGGCTACACCTTC. This sequence encodes CASWDRTYGYTF.